Shown below are 3 T cell receptor beta chains from a single sample sequenced in a study of blood T cell repertoires in COVID-19. Sequencing used immunoSEQ multiplex PCR; TCRdb keeps in-frame clones, though not all of them. Of some 320,000 clones detected, roughly 89% appear once; the ten largest clones hold around 10%. The sample was peripheral blood. The receptors originated from a woman in her 30s with COVID-19, enrolled during active disease.

The V call is TRBV11-2, the J call TRBJ2-7; 7 bases map to TRBD1. V shed 0 bases and J 0 bases; nucleotides not matched to a gene: 2. Germline V gives CDR1 SGHAT, CDR2 FQNNGV. CDR3 length: 15 residues. The CDR3 DNA reads as TGTGCCAGCAGCTTAGATAGGGGGCTCTCCTACGAGCAGTACTTC. It yields the protein CASSLDRGLSYEQYF.

The chain employs TRBV7-9 and TRBJ1-3; D uncertain. This CDR3 is 13 amino acids long. CDR1 is SEHNR, CDR2 FQNEAQ, per germline (reference sequence). Trimming pared 5 bases from V and 0 bases from J, leaving 5 bases between. This CDR3 reads CASSEPSGNTIYF. The CDR3 DNA follows: TGTGCCAGCAGCGAGCCCTCTGGAAACACCATATATTTT.

The chain carries TRBV5-6 and TRBJ1-5; 9 bases map to TRBD1. CDR1 is SGHDT, CDR2 YYEEEE, per germline. The V gene end was trimmed by 4 bases and the J gene end by 6 bases; junction bases not matched to a gene: 5. The CDR3 runs to 14 residues. The CDR3 nucleotides are TGTGCCAGCAGCCCGAGACAGGGGGGTCAGCCCCAGCATTTT. Translated: CASSPRQGGQPQHF.